This TCR beta chain was documented in a study of shared clonotypes between healthy human individuals. Overall study context: Per donor, three plates held CD4 naive cells, three held CD4 memory, two held CD8 naive and one held CD8 memory.

General study findings and limits: Lower generation probabilities were found for non-shared clonotypes than for those shared by all four donors.

Sorted subsets were amplified in replicate PCRs using around 0.2 ug DNA, around 30,000 T cell genomes. Generated by immunoSEQ multiplex PCR, the TCRdb table keeps only in-frame clones and is missing some. Of 950,000 to 1,100,000 clones in the sample, roughly 75% were seen once. As for this clone: Its antigen is as yet unknown.

This CDR3 comprises 15 residues. V dropped 0 bases and J dropped 7; count of bases not matched to a gene: 5. Looked up from germline, CDR1 is LNHNV and CDR2 is YYDKDF (reference sequence). The TCR originated in a man between 18 and 29 years old in good health. The V and J genes are TRBV15 and TRBJ2-7; 11 bases line up with TRBD1. The sample was memory CD4+ T cells sorted from blood. Subset of the sample: CD45RA-negative fraction. The chain's CDR3 is CATSREGQGAREQYF. For the CDR3, the DNA is TGTGCCACCAGCAGAGAAGGACAGGGGGCGAGGGAGCAGTACTTC. Looking up the rest from reference TRBV15 and TRBJ2-7 gives the full variable domain: DAMVIQNPRYQVTQFGKPVTLSCSQTLNHNVMYWYQQKSSQAPKLLFHYYDKDFNNEADTPDNFQSRRPNTSFCFLDIRSPGLGDTAMYLCATSREGQGAREQYFGPGTRLTVT.